A single sample gave rise to the 14 T cell receptor beta chains below, sequenced in a study of blood T cells in healthy people across ages. Alongside a J-beta primer mix, a sample-barcoded 5' primer served in a second PCR lasting about 7 to 11 cycles. TCRdb re-derived calls from the 5' RACE reads in MiXCR, one entry per CDR3 protein. The sample shows hundreds of thousands of distinct CDR3 sequences, roughly three fifths of them seen only once. Sequencing was performed on blood. These receptors were obtained from a man aged 55 to 70 in good health.

V usage is TRBV7-3 and J usage is TRBJ2-3, with TRBD2 matching over 11 bases. The CDR3 is made up of 16 amino acids. The V gene end was trimmed by 5 bases and the J gene end by 0 bases; junction bases not matched to a gene: 4. Per germline, CDR1 SGHTA and CDR2 FQGTGA. CDR3 DNA sequence: TGTGCCAGCAGCATTTCTAGCGGGAGGAGCACAGATACGCAGTATTTT. Its protein product is CASSISSGRSTDTQYF.

This clonotype was seen a handful of times. V is TRBV7-9 and J is TRBJ2-6; TRBD1 matches 7 bases. CDR1 SEHNR and CDR2 FQNEAQ come from the germline V gene (reference sequence). The CDR3 has 18 amino acids. The trim removed 4 bases at V and 2 bases at J, leaving 11 bases unmatched. In DNA, the CDR3 is TGTGCCAGCAGCTCGACCCGGGACAGAGTCCCTGGGGCCAACGTCCTGACTTTC. Translated, it gives CASSSTRDRVPGANVLTF.

The chain is built from TRBV7-2 and TRBJ2-3; 7 nucleotides line up with TRBD2. Germline CDR1 is SGHTA and CDR2 is FQGNSA. The ends lost 5 bases at V and 2 bases at J; junction bases unmatched: 4. This CDR3 comprises 14 residues. CDR3 nucleotide sequence: TGTGCCAGCAGCCCCAGGGACTACACAGATACGCAGTATTTT. This sequence encodes CASSPRDYTDTQYF.

This clonotype turned up a few times. V gene TRBV5-1 combines with J gene TRBJ2-5, with TRBD2 identical over 9 bases. The J call may be wrong; the DNA end is better matched by TRBJ2-7. The CDR3 totals 18 residues. The germline V gene has CDR1 SGHRS and CDR2 YFSETQ. The CDR3 DNA reads as TGCGCCAGCAGCTTGGCCTCTAGCGGGATGATCCTCGGCTACGAGCAGTACTTC. As protein: CASSLASSGMILGYEQYF.

The V and J genes are TRBV5-4 and TRBJ2-7, with a tentative D call TRBD1 (6 bases). Germline V CDR1 and CDR2: SGHNT, YYREEE (reference sequence). Trimming cost V 4 bases and J 5 bases, with 16 bases left between them. This CDR3 has 14 amino acids. CDR3 bases: TGTGCCAGCAGCAAGGATGGGGGCTTACACGAGCAGTACTTC. This translates into CASSKDGGLHEQYF.

For this clonotype: The germline gene is not matched at one end of the junction; a read error may be the cause. The V gene is TRBV9, the J gene TRBJ2-2; 9 bases map to TRBD2. CDR3 length: 16 amino acids. Germline CDR1 reads SGDLS; CDR2 reads YYNGEE. CDR3 protein: CASSASSGGLTGGLFF. The DNA for the CDR3 is TGTGCCAGCAGCGCCAGTAGCGGGGGTCTCACCGGGGGGCTGTTTTTT.

This clonotype was seen a handful of times. The chain has TRBV28 and TRBJ2-4; D is unresolved. CDR3 length: 15 residues. The germline CDR1 and CDR2 sequences are MDHEN and SYDVKM. Trimming took 3 bases from V and 0 from J, leaving 9 bases between them. CDR3 bases: TGTGCCAGCAGTTTTGGTGGGTTAGCCAAAAACATTCAGTACTTC. Amino acids: CASSFGGLAKNIQYF.

The chain couples TRBV5-1 to TRBJ1-6; D gene uncertain. Germline CDR1 and CDR2: SGHRS and YFSETQ. V lost 1 base and J 7 bases, leaving 12 bases between the germline ends. The CDR3 has 15 residues. The CDR3 protein is CASSLLPGTNSPLHF. In DNA form, the CDR3 reads TGCGCCAGCAGCTTGTTACCAGGAACCAATTCACCCCTCCACTTT. Full variable domain (remainder filled in from reference TRBV5-1 and TRBJ1-6): KAGVTQTPRYLIKTRGQQVTLSCSPISGHRSVSWYQQTPGQGLQFLFEYFSETQRNKGNFPGRFSGRQFSNSRSEMNVSTLELGDSALYLCASSLLPGTNSPLHFGNGTRLTVT.

This sequence joins TRBV6-2 or TRBV6-3 and TRBJ2-7, with TRBD2 identical over 8 bases. The CDR3 covers 15 residues. The germline CDR1 and CDR2 sequences are MNHEY and SVGEGT. Trimming at V came to 4 bases and at J to 7 bases, leaving 12 bases not matched to a gene. Here the CDR3 reads CASSLAGSPYNEQYF. The CDR3 bases are TGTGCCAGCAGTTTAGCGGGGAGCCCCTACAATGAGCAGTACTTC.

V and J are TRBV5-1 and TRBJ2-1, with 9 positions matching TRBD2. This CDR3 region has 16 residues. Germline-derived CDR1 and CDR2 are SGHRS and YFSETQ. V gave up 4 bases and J gave up 4 bases; unmatched junction bases: 9. In nucleotides, the CDR3 is TGCGCCAGCAGCGTGGGTAGCGGGGGCGGTTACAATGAGCAGTTCTTC. This codes for CASSVGSGGGYNEQFF.

The gene calls are TRBV6-5 and TRBJ2-3; D is unresolved. CDR1 is MNHEY and CDR2 is SVGAGI in the germline V gene. V lost 2 bases, J lost 0 bases, and 12 bases lay in between. This CDR3 is built from 16 residues. In nucleotides, the CDR3 is TGTGCCAGCAGTTACGGCAGCCTTATCAGCACAGATACGCAGTATTTT. Amino acids: CASSYGSLISTDTQYF.

This clonotype was seen a few times. The chain recombines TRBV12-5 with TRBJ2-4; 8 bases are a match to TRBD2. TRBJ2-5 matches the DNA end more closely, so the J call is doubtful. The germline V gene has CDR1 LGHNT and CDR2 FRNRAP. The CDR3 totals 15 residues. The CDR3 sequence is CASGLPNGGVETQYF. The CDR3 DNA is TGTGCTAGTGGTTTGCCAAACGGGGGGGTCGAGACCCAGTACTTC.

The gene calls are TRBV20-1 and TRBJ2-3; 9 bases are a match to TRBD2. The ends lost 6 bases at V and 1 base at J; junction bases unmatched: 8. Germline V gives CDR1 DFQATT, CDR2 SNEGSKA (reference sequence). CDR3 length: 15 residues. This CDR3 reads CSAQEASGGTDTQYF. The CDR3 DNA is TGCAGTGCCCAGGAGGCTAGCGGGGGCACAGATACGCAGTATTTT.

The chain links TRBV6-6 to TRBJ2-7; TRBD1 matches 11 bases. V dropped 1 base and J dropped 3; count of bases not matched to a gene: 8. The germline V gene encodes CDR1 MNHNY and CDR2 SVGAGI (reference sequence). The CDR3 contains 17 residues. The CDR3 DNA sequence: TGTGCCAGCAGTTACTTACCTTCCGGGACAGGGGGCTACGAGCAGTACTTC. This encodes CASSYLPSGTGGYEQYF.